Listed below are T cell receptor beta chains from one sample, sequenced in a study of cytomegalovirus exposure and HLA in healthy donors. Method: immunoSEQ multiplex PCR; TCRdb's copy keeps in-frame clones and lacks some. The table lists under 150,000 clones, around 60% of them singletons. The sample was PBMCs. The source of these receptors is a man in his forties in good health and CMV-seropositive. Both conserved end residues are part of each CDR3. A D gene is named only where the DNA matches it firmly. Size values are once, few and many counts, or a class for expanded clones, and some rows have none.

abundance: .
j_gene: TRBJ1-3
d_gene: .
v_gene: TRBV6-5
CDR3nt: TGTGCCAGCAGTTACTTCTATCCTGGAAACACCATATATTTT
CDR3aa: CASSYFYPGNTIYF

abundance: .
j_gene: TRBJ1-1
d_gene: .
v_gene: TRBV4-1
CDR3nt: TGCGCCAGCAGCCAAGAAACCAGGGGCACTGAAGCTTTCTTT
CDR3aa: CASSQETRGTEAFF

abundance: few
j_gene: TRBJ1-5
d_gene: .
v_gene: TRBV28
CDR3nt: TGTGCCAGCAGTTTTGGGCTGAGTTTATGGGGCCACAATCAGCCCCAGCATTTT
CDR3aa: CASSFGLSLWGHNQPQHF

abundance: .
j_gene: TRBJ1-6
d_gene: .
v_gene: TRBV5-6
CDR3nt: TGTGCCAGCAGCTTGGTTGGGAGACTTGAATCACCCCTCCACTTT
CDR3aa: CASSLVGRLESPLHF

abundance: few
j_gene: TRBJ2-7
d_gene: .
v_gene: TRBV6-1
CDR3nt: TGTGCCAGCAGTGAATTCCCTTACGAGCAGTACTTC
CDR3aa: CASSEFPYEQYF

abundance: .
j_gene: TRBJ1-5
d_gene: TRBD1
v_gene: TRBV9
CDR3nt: TGTGCCAGCAGCAGTTCAGGGGGGCTTGGGCAGCCCCAGCATTTT
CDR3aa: CASSSSGGLGQPQHF

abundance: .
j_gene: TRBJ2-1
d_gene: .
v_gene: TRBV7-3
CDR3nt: TGTGCCAGCAGCTACGCTGGGACTCGCTCCTACAATGAGCAGTTCTTC
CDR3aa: CASSYAGTRSYNEQFF

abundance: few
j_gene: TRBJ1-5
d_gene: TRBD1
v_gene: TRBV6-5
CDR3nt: TGTGCCAGCAGTACAGGGGTTAGTGGCAATCAGCCCCAGCATTTT
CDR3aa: CASSTGVSGNQPQHF

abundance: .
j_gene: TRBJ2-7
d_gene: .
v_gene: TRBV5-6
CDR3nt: TGTGCCAGCACAACGACAGGGCGGGGCTACGAGCAGTACTTC
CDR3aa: CASTTTGRGYEQYF

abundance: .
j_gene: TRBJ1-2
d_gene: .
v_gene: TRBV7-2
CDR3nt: TGTGCCAGCAGCTTTGGGGGGGCGGCTAACTATGGCTACACCTTC
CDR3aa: CASSFGGAANYGYTF

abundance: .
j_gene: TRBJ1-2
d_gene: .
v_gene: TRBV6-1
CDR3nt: TGTGCCAGCAGTGAAGCCGGGGGGGGGTATGGCTACACCTTC
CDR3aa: CASSEAGGGYGYTF